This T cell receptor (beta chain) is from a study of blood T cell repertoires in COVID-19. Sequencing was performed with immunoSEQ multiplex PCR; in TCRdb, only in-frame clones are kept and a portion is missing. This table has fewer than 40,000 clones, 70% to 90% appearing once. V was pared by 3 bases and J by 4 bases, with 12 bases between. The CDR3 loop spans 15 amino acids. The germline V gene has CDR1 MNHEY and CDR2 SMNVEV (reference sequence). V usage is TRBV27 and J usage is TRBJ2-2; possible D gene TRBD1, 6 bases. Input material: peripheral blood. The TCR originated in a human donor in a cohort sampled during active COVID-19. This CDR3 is CASSLGHAGTGELFF. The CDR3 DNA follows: TGTGCCAGCAGTTTGGGACATGCGGGCACCGGGGAGCTGTTTTTT.